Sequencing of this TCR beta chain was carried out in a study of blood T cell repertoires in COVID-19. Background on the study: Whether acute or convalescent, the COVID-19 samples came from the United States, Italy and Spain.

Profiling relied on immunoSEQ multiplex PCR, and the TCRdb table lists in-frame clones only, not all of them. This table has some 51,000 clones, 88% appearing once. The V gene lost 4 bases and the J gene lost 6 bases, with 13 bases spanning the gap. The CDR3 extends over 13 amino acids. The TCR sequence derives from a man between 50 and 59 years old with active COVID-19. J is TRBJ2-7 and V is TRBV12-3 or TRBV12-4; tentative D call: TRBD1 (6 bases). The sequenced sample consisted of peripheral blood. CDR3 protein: CASSSDRLSEQYF. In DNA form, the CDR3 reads TGTGCCAGCAGTTCCGACAGGTTAAGCGAGCAGTACTTC.